This section outlines one T cell receptor beta chain sequence together with its context. Generated by immunoSEQ multiplex PCR, the TCRdb table keeps only in-frame clones and is missing some. The table has tens of thousands of clones, 70% to 90% seen once. This CDR3 has 14 amino acids. V shed 6 bases, J shed 1 base, and the junction held 7 bases outside the gene matches. Germline CDR1 is SQVTM and CDR2 is ANQGSEA. The sample belongs to a study of blood T cell repertoires in COVID-19. The TCR comes from a man in his 70s with acute or convalescent COVID-19. Material: peripheral blood. This chain connects TRBV29-1 to TRBJ2-7, with 9 bases fitting TRBD2. CDR3 loop: CSVGSGSGSYEQYF. CDR3 sequence (DNA): TGCAGCGTGGGTAGCGGGAGCGGATCCTACGAGCAGTACTTC.